This TCR beta chain was documented in a study of T cell responses to AZD1222 COVID-19 vaccine. This clone was detected only once. This table comes from immunoSEQ multiplex PCR, and its TCRdb copy is limited to in-frame clones, with some not included. This table has 120,000 or so clones, roughly nine tenths appearing once. With 0 bases removed from V and 0 bases from J, the gap between germline ends came to 8 bases. CDR1 is MGHRA and CDR2 is YSYEKL in the germline V gene. There are 15 residues in the CDR3. The sample was peripheral blood, taken on day 0 of AZD1222 vaccination. The chain joins TRBV4-1 to TRBJ1-1, with no clear D. The sequence came from an adult in good health. The CDR3: CASSQEGKVNTEAFF. CDR3 bases: TGCGCCAGCAGCCAAGAAGGTAAAGTGAACACTGAAGCTTTCTTT.